These 26 T cell receptor beta chains were all obtained from the same sample, sequenced in a study of tumor-infiltrating lymphocytes in oesophageal squamous cell carcinoma. TCRdb fed the PCR reads into MiXCR, producing one record per CDR3 protein. The sample includes 16,000 or so distinct CDR3 sequences, 35% to 55% of them seen just once. The specimen sequenced was blood. These receptors came from a female donor with esophageal squamous cell carcinoma.

This clonotype was picked up a small number of times. The final CDR3 position lacks the conserved phenylalanine or tryptophan, pointing to a likely read error. Because the CDR3's place on the DNA is in doubt, the DNA is left out and the CDR3 is given as listed by TCRdb. J is TRBJ2-7 and V is TRBV6-8. The CDR3 spans 8 amino acids, including both terminal residues. Germline V lookup: CDR1 MNHGY, CDR2 SAAAGT. The CDR3 spells CASSRTSI.

About this clonotype: The germline gene is not matched at one end of the junction; a read error may be the cause. V usage is TRBV12-3 or TRBV12-4 and J usage is TRBJ2-3; D perhaps matches TRBD1 (5 bases). This CDR3 spans 12 amino acids. The CDR3 DNA reads as TGTGCCAGCCGAACCTCGACAGATAAGCAGTATTTT. Its translation: CASRTSTDKQYF.

Of note for this clonotype: Sequence at one end of the junction differs from germline and may be a read error. This chain uses TRBV7-7 with TRBJ2-5; 11 positions agree with TRBD1. The germline CDR1 and CDR2 sequences are SSHAT and FNYEAQ (reference sequence). CDR3 length equals 15 residues. The CDR3 loop is CASSRGQGAMETQYF. The CDR3 coding sequence is TGTGCTAGCAGCCGCGGACAGGGGGCGATGGAGACCCAGTACTTC.

Regarding this clonotype: This CDR3 is missing its conserved last phenylalanine or tryptophan, likely due to a read error. No DNA is shown, since the ends of the CDR3 on it are uncertain; the CDR3 is the one TCRdb lists. V is TRBV7-9 and J is TRBJ2-3; the listed D gene, TRBD2, was not tested against the DNA. Termini included, the CDR3 measures 15 amino acids. Germline V gene data show CDR1 as SEHNR and CDR2 as FQNEAQ (reference sequence). CDR3 in amino acids: CASSPRAGETQYFGP.

This clonotype is medium-sized within its sample. The chain employs TRBV12-3 or TRBV12-4 and TRBJ1-5, with TRBD1 matching 8 bases. V lost 4 bases, J lost 5 bases, and 4 bases stayed unmatched. This CDR3 spans 14 amino acids. The CDR3 bases are TGTGCCAGCAGTTGGGGGACAGGCTATCAGCCCCAGCATTTT. Protein: CASSWGTGYQPQHF.

This clonotype was counted ten times or more. This sequence joins TRBV10-3 and TRBJ2-7; maybe TRBD2 (5 bases). The germline V gene encodes CDR1 ENHRY and CDR2 SYGVKD. Trimming cost V 11 bases and J 7 bases, with 12 bases left between them. The CDR3 totals 10 residues. Here the CDR3 DNA reads TGTGCCGCCCGAGGGAATGAGCAGTACTTC. Protein: CAARGNEQYF.

The rearrangement uses TRBV7-2 and TRBJ2-1; 7 positions match TRBD1. The CDR3 is made up of 13 amino acids. Per the germline V gene, CDR1 is SGHTA and CDR2 is FQGNSA. Trimming removed 5 bases from V and 10 bases from J; junction bases left unmatched: 8. Here the CDR3 reads CASSPRQGREQFF. CDR3 nucleotide sequence: TGTGCCAGCAGCCCCAGACAGGGAAGGGAGCAGTTCTTC.

The table lists this clonotype with a few counts. The chain joins TRBV7-4 to TRBJ1-1, with D possibly TRBD1 on 6 matching bases. This CDR3 has 12 amino acids. The V and J ends lost 5 bases and 14 bases respectively, with 18 bases between them. Germline-derived CDR1 and CDR2 are SGHVT and SQSDAQ. CDR3 residues: CASSTSSGGQFF. DNA of the CDR3: TGTGCCAGCAGCACCAGTAGCGGGGGGCAGTTCTTT.

The CDR3 region is CASSIPGQDFYEQYF. CDR3 coding DNA: TGTGCCAGCAGCATACCGGGACAGGACTTTTACGAGCAGTACTTC. The genes are TRBV7-9 and TRBJ2-1, with 8 bases fitting TRBD1. The J call is in doubt because the DNA end fits TRBJ2-7 better. The CDR3 loop spans 15 amino acids. Germline lookup yields CDR1 SEHNR and CDR2 FQNEAQ (reference sequence).

This clonotype was observed many times. V and J are TRBV2 and TRBJ1-1; weak D call: TRBD1 (6 bases). CDR3 length equals 14 residues. Germline CDR1 is SNHLY and CDR2 is FYNNEI. Trimming took 6 bases from V and 0 from J, leaving 11 bases between them. The CDR3 nucleotides read TGTGCCAGCAGCTCCAGGGGTTTGAACACTGAAGCTTTCTTT. This codes for CASSSRGLNTEAFF. Combining the CDR3 with reference TRBV2 and TRBJ1-1 gives the whole variable domain EPEVTQTPSHQVTQMGQEVILRCVPISNHLYFYWYRQILGQKVEFLVSFYNNEISEKSEIFDDQFSVERPDGSNFTLKIRSTKLEDSAMYFCASSSRGLNTEAFFGQGTRLTVV.

V gene TRBV11-3 combines with J gene TRBJ2-5; tentatively, D is TRBD2 (5 bases). The CDR3 is 14 amino acids. Trimming left V 5 bases short and J 14 bases short, with 24 bases between. CDR1 and CDR2 from the germline V gene are SGHNT and YENEEA. CDR3 loop: CASSLRGMNTEAYF. The DNA of the CDR3 is TGTGCCAGCAGCCTTCGGGGAATGAACACTGAAGCTTACTTC.

The chain combines TRBV6-1 with TRBJ2-3; D is unresolved. V gave up 6 bases and J gave up 4 bases, with 11 bases separating them. CDR1 and CDR2 (germline): MNHNS, SASEGT. The CDR3 is made up of 13 amino acids. CDR3 region: CASSYTRADTQYF. CDR3 in DNA: TGTGCCAGCAGCTATACCCGGGCAGATACGCAGTATTTT.

This clonotype was seen many times. The chain joins TRBV5-1 to TRBJ2-3, with D tentatively TRBD2 (6 bases). Germline V gene data show CDR1 as SGHRS and CDR2 as YFSETQ. With 1 base removed from V and 0 bases from J, the gap between germline ends came to 27 bases. CDR3 length equals 21 residues. The CDR3 is CASSLPNVSSRLAESTDTQYF. CDR3 DNA sequence: TGCGCCAGCAGCTTGCCCAATGTCTCTTCCCGATTAGCGGAGAGCACAGATACGCAGTATTTT.

The V and J genes are TRBV7-6 and TRBJ2-6; D unclear. The J call may not be correct, given that the DNA end is closer to TRBJ2-1. Per the germline V gene, CDR1 is SGHVS and CDR2 is FNYEAQ. This CDR3 comprises 14 residues. CDR3 coding DNA: TGTGCCAGCAGCTTAGGGAATCCTACCTACGAGCAGTTCTTC. Protein product: CASSLGNPTYEQFF.

This clonotype appeared a single time. This chain connects TRBV7-2 to TRBJ2-7, with D unclear. Looked up from germline, CDR1 is SGHTA and CDR2 is FQGNSA. V lost 5 bases to trimming and J lost 2 bases, with 16 bases between them. CDR3 size: 15 residues. CDR3 loop: CASSPWSRSAYEQYF. Here the CDR3 DNA reads TGTGCCAGCAGCCCCTGGAGCAGGTCGGCCTACGAGCAGTACTTC.

V is TRBV6-1 and J is TRBJ2-3, with D possibly matching TRBD2 (5 bases). The end of the DNA fits TRBJ2-2 better, so the J call may be wrong. CDR1 is MNHNS, CDR2 SASEGT, per germline. The CDR3 is made up of 14 amino acids. The CDR3 DNA is TGTGCCAGCGGGAGTGCCCCCCGGACCGGGGAGCTGTTTTTT. It encodes CASGSAPRTGELFF.

The chain joins TRBV7-2 to TRBJ2-6; TRBD2 matches at 7 bases. CDR1 and CDR2 (germline): SGHTA, FQGNSA. J lost 0 bases, V lost 5 bases, and 16 bases had no gene match. The CDR3 has 20 residues. DNA for the CDR3: TGTGCCAGCAGCCGAGTAAGGAGCGGGACTTTTGTCTCTGGGGCCAACGTCCTGACTTTC. It is translated as CASSRVRSGTFVSGANVLTF.

Written as DNA, the CDR3 is TGTGCCAGCAGCTTAGAGGCAGGGGGCGCGGGGGAGCAGTACTTC. Translating gives CASSLEAGGAGEQYF. The V gene is TRBV11-1, the J gene TRBJ2-6, with 8 nucleotides matching TRBD1. With the DNA end fitting TRBJ2-7 better, the J assignment may be wrong. Germline CDR1 reads SGHAT; CDR2 reads FQDESV (reference sequence). The CDR3 is 15 residues long.

This clonotype was counted only a few times. The chain recombines TRBV29-1 with TRBJ1-4, with D uncertain. Germline V gene lookup returns CDR1 SQVTM and CDR2 ANQGSEA. This CDR3 spans 11 amino acids. The V and J ends lost 7 bases and 0 bases respectively, with 3 bases between them. The CDR3 DNA reads TGCAGCGCTGCAACTAATGAAAAACTGTTTTTT. This gives the protein CSAATNEKLFF.

The chain uses TRBV5-1 and TRBJ2-7; TRBD2 matches 7 bases. V was clipped by 4 bases and J by 0 bases; unmatched bases: 7. This CDR3 contains 15 residues. The germline CDR1 and CDR2 sequences are SGHRS and YFSETQ. CDR3 in DNA: TGCGCCAGCAGCCCGGGGACTACTAGCTCCTACGAGCAGTACTTC. Encoded protein: CASSPGTTSSYEQYF.

Only a few counts were recorded for this clonotype. Just one base apart from a much larger clone, this may be a read error. V is TRBV28 and J is TRBJ2-7; 7 positions agree with TRBD2. The CDR3 covers 15 residues. The V gene end was trimmed by 6 bases and the J gene end by 7 bases; junction bases not matched to a gene: 15. The V gene's germline CDR1 is MDHEN and CDR2 SYDVKM. The CDR3 nucleotides are TGTGCCAGCAGAAAACTCGGTGGCGGGGGTAATGAGCAGTACTTC. Its translation is CASRKLGGGGNEQYF.

The chain links TRBV10-3 to TRBJ2-5; maybe TRBD1 (5 bases). TRBJ2-1 matches the DNA end more closely, so the J call is doubtful. Germline assignment: CDR1 ENHRY and CDR2 SYGVKD. The CDR3 has 15 amino acids. CDR3 sequence (DNA): TGTGCCATCAGTGAGTCGAAACAGGAGACCCACGAGCAGTTCTTC. This codes for CAISESKQETHEQFF.

Here the CDR3 reads CASSFRGIEKLFF. In nucleotides, the CDR3 is TGTGCCAGCAGTTTCAGGGGCATTGAAAAACTGTTTTTT. The J gene is TRBJ1-4, the V gene TRBV12-3 or TRBV12-4; D perhaps matches TRBD1 (6 bases). The CDR3 has 13 amino acids. Trimming removed 3 bases from V and 7 bases from J, with 9 bases in between.

This clonotype was seen many times. The J gene is TRBJ2-1, the V gene TRBV2, with D tentatively TRBD2 (5 bases). The length of the CDR3 is 13 residues. Trimming shortened V by 6 bases and J by 5 bases, and 11 bases separated the two germline ends. The germline V gene encodes CDR1 SNHLY and CDR2 FYNNEI. The CDR3 here is CASRLAPDNEQFF. The CDR3 nucleotides read TGTGCCAGCAGGCTAGCCCCAGACAATGAGCAGTTCTTC.

The V and J genes are TRBV7-2 and TRBJ2-3; 9 nucleotides agree with TRBD2. CDR3 length: 15 amino acids. Trimming cost V 6 bases and J 4 bases; bases outside gene matches: 8. Per germline, CDR1 SGHTA and CDR2 FQGNSA. CDR3 bases: TGTGCCAGCAGGATGACTAGCGGTGAGGCAGATACGCAGTATTTT. Residues: CASRMTSGEADTQYF.

This chain uses TRBV7-3 with TRBJ2-5, with D perhaps TRBD1 (5 bases). TRBJ2-1 matches the DNA end more closely, so the J call is doubtful. From germline, CDR1 is SGHTA and CDR2 FQGTGA. The CDR3 has 13 amino acids. CDR3 region: CASSLSFQGEQFF. Written as DNA, the CDR3 is TGTGCCAGCAGCTTATCATTTCAGGGTGAGCAGTTCTTC.